A single sample gave rise to the 22 T cell receptor beta chains below, sequenced in a study of early T cells in non-severe SARS-CoV-2 infection. TCRdb analysed the 5' RACE reads with MiXCR anew, one entry per CDR3 protein. The sample has some 80,000 distinct CDR3 sequences, more than 9% seen once. The specimen comprised whole blood, sampled at baseline. The receptors were gathered from an adult who was a healthcare worker with PCR-confirmed SARS-CoV-2 infection or an uninfected control (not recorded which).

J is TRBJ2-1 and V is TRBV12-3 or TRBV12-4, with D tentatively TRBD2 (6 bases). The length of the CDR3 is 14 residues. The ends were cut back, 3 bases at V and 6 bases at J, with 12 bases in the middle. The CDR3 region is CASSFSSGGNEQFF. CDR3 DNA: TGTGCCAGCAGTTTTAGTAGCGGAGGCAATGAGCAGTTCTTC.

The V gene is TRBV7-8, the J gene TRBJ1-4; 7 bases are shared with TRBD1. Germline assignment: CDR1 SGHVS and CDR2 FQNEAQ. The CDR3 runs to 14 residues. The ends lost 6 bases at V and 6 bases at J; junction bases unmatched: 7. CDR3 bases: TGTGCCAGCAGTTGGGACAGTGGGCATGAAAAACTGTTTTTT. Translation: CASSWDSGHEKLFF.

The sample holds many counts of this clonotype. The rearrangement links TRBV12-3 or TRBV12-4 to TRBJ2-4; D perhaps matches TRBD2 (5 bases). The CDR3 is 13 amino acids. V was clipped by 7 bases and J by 3 bases, with 10 bases between them. Written as DNA, the CDR3 is TGTGCCAGCACAGGACTGGGCAAAAACATTCAGTACTTC. This sequence encodes CASTGLGKNIQYF.

The chain combines TRBV28 with TRBJ2-3, with D hard to call. The CDR3 covers 15 residues. Germline V CDR1 and CDR2: MDHEN, SYDVKM. Trimming shortened V by 4 bases and J by 4 bases, and 15 bases separated the two germline ends. CDR3 bases: TGTGCCAGCAGTTCTGCCCCCCCGCGTGCAGATACGCAGTATTTT. This codes for CASSSAPPRADTQYF.

This clonotype was recorded many times. The V gene is TRBV12-3 or TRBV12-4, the J gene TRBJ2-7; 12 nucleotides agree with TRBD2. J was trimmed by 3 bases and V by 6 bases; bases with no gene match: 6. This CDR3 region has 15 residues. Here the CDR3 DNA reads TGTGCCAGCAGGTCGACTAGCGGGGGATTCTACGAGCAGTACTTC. Translated: CASRSTSGGFYEQYF.

This clonotype has only a few counts. This sequence joins TRBV20-1 and TRBJ2-7, with 8 bases that match TRBD1. Germline V gene lookup returns CDR1 DFQATT and CDR2 SNEGSKA (reference sequence). The CDR3 runs to 15 residues. V dropped 3 bases and J dropped 6; count of bases not matched to a gene: 13. CDR3 nucleotide sequence: TGCAGTGCTAGCCTCGCCCTTCAGGGGGCCCGCGAGCAGTACTTC. Its protein is CSASLALQGAREQYF.

This clonotype came up a few times. The chain has TRBV11-2 and TRBJ2-6; D may be TRBD2 (6 bases). The CDR3 consists of 15 residues. Germline V CDR1 and CDR2: SGHAT, FQNNGV. Between the trimmed V and J ends, which lost 5 bases and 3 bases, there was a span of 11 bases. The CDR3 DNA follows: TGTGCCAGCAGCGTGGGGACTGGTGGGGCCAACGTCCTGACTTTC. Protein sequence: CASSVGTGGANVLTF.

This clonotype has a handful of counts. V usage is TRBV4-2 and J usage is TRBJ2-7; the D gene is possibly TRBD2 (6 bases). The CDR3 spans 14 residues. Germline-derived CDR1 and CDR2 are LGHNA and YNFKEQ. The germline V and J ends were trimmed by 2 bases and 3 bases, with 11 bases remaining between them. CDR3 protein: CASSQREERYEQYF. The CDR3 DNA follows: TGTGCCAGCAGCCAAAGGGAGGAGCGCTACGAGCAGTACTTC.

The chain has TRBV7-2 and TRBJ2-3, with 14 nucleotides matching TRBD2. The V and J ends lost 9 bases and 6 bases, in that order; junction bases with no gene match: 8. Germline CDR1 SGHTA, CDR2 FQGNSA. This CDR3 spans 15 amino acids. The CDR3 sequence is CARPGTSGSRDTQYF. DNA for the CDR3: TGTGCCAGACCCGGGACTAGCGGGAGCCGGGATACGCAGTATTTT.

This chain joins TRBV11-2 and TRBJ2-1; 8 bases are shared with TRBD2. Looked up from germline, CDR1 is SGHAT and CDR2 is FQNNGV. The CDR3 consists of 17 residues. The V gene end was trimmed by 1 base and the J gene end by 0 bases; junction bases not matched to a gene: 5. The CDR3 region has the DNA TGTGCCAGCAGCTTAGGACTAGCGTCCAGCTCCTACAATGAGCAGTTCTTC. It specifies CASSLGLASSSYNEQFF.

This clonotype was recorded at least ten times. V usage is TRBV25-1 and J usage is TRBJ2-2; D is ambiguous. This CDR3 has 11 residues. V lost 7 bases and J lost 6, with 6 bases in between. Germline CDR1 and CDR2: MGHDK and SYGVNS. CDR3 bases: TGTGCCAGCACTAGGGCCGGGGAGCTGTTTTTT. Protein product: CASTRAGELFF.

This chain joins TRBV19 and TRBJ2-2; 10 bases are a match to TRBD1. The ends lost 6 bases at V and 2 bases at J; junction bases unmatched: 6. Germline values: CDR1 LNHDA, CDR2 SQIVND (reference sequence). CDR3 size: 16 residues. The DNA of the CDR3 is TGTGCCAGTAGGCAGCGACAGGGGGCCAACACCGGGGAGCTGTTTTTT. As protein: CASRQRQGANTGELFF.

This clonotype rates as medium-sized. V usage is TRBV5-4 and J usage is TRBJ2-1; 7 bases map to TRBD2. The CDR3 has 16 amino acids. V lost 4 bases and J lost 2; bases outside the gene matches: 9. Germline CDR1 SGHNT, CDR2 YYREEE (reference sequence). CDR3 protein: CASSGTSAQTYNEQFF. The CDR3 DNA is TGTGCCAGCAGCGGCACTAGCGCACAAACCTACAATGAGCAGTTCTTC.

This clonotype was seen many times. This chain joins TRBV18 and TRBJ2-2, with 7 bases identical to TRBD1. Germline V gene data show CDR1 as KGHSH and CDR2 as LQKENI. The ends lost 4 bases at V and 0 bases at J; junction bases unmatched: 5. CDR3 length equals 16 residues. CDR3 residues: CASSHPGQTNTGELFF. In DNA, the CDR3 is TGTGCCAGCTCACACCCGGGACAGACGAACACCGGGGAGCTGTTTTTT.

This clonotype was counted between two and nine times. Written as DNA, the CDR3 is TGTGCCAGCAGCCCAGGGGGACAGGGGAACACTGAAGCTTTCTTT. Protein: CASSPGGQGNTEAFF. The gene calls are TRBV7-3 and TRBJ1-1; 9 nucleotides align to TRBD1. CDR3 length: 15 amino acids. The V and J ends lost 5 bases and 1 base, in that order; junction bases with no gene match: 5. Germline CDR1 is SGHTA and CDR2 is FQGTGA.

As for this clonotype: This may come from a read error, since a much larger clone is one base off. CDR3 region: CASSLDNTGELFF. CDR3 bases: TGTGCCAGCAGCTTGGACAACACCGGGGAGCTGTTTTTT. The V gene is TRBV7-9, the J gene TRBJ2-2; D is unclear. Per germline, CDR1 SEHNR and CDR2 FQNEAQ (reference sequence). V lost 3 bases and J 2 bases, leaving 4 bases between the germline ends. The CDR3 sequence is 13 residues long.

This clonotype has more than one count but fewer than ten. V usage is TRBV7-2 and J usage is TRBJ2-5; D may match TRBD1 or TRBD2 (6 bases each). Per germline, CDR1 SGHTA and CDR2 FQGNSA. The length of the CDR3 is 15 residues. V was pared by 5 bases and J by 1 base, with 14 bases between. The CDR3 protein is CASSPRGSGQETQYF. The CDR3 nucleotides read TGTGCCAGCAGCCCCAGGGGTAGCGGCCAAGAGACCCAGTACTTC. Variable domain in full (rest from reference TRBV7-2 and TRBJ2-5): GAGVSQSPSNKVTEKGKDVELRCDPISGHTALYWYRQSLGQGLEFLIYFQGNSAPDKSGLPSDRFSAERTGGSVSTLTIQRTQQEDSAVYLCASSPRGSGQETQYFGPGTRLLVL.

The V call is TRBV12-3 or TRBV12-4, the J call TRBJ2-7, with D possibly being TRBD1 (8 bases). This CDR3 spans 14 amino acids. Deletions cut 5 bases from V and 2 bases from J, with 13 bases between. The CDR3 spells CASSSGTGAYEQYF. The CDR3 DNA sequence: TGTGCCAGCAGTAGCGGGACAGGAGCCTACGAGCAGTACTTC.

In this sample, this clonotype turned up many times. The rearrangement uses TRBV25-1 and TRBJ2-3; possibly TRBD2 for D (5 bases). CDR3 length: 16 amino acids. V lost 1 base to trimming and J lost 0 bases, with 11 bases between them. Germline values: CDR1 MGHDK, CDR2 SYGVNS. The CDR3 nucleotides are TGTGCCAGCAGTGAATCTGCCCGGACTAGCACAGATACGCAGTATTTT. Encoded protein: CASSESARTSTDTQYF.

To note about this clonotype: A read error may be the cause here, since a much bigger clone is one base away. The conserved final phenylalanine or tryptophan is absent from the CDR3, which likely points to a read error. The rearrangement links TRBV3-1 to TRBJ2-7; D ambiguous. Germline V gives CDR1 LGHDT, CDR2 YNNKEL (reference sequence). The CDR3 has 11 residues. V gave up 6 bases and J gave up 3 bases, with 6 bases separating them. The DNA for the CDR3 is TGTGCCAGCAGGGACCACTACGAGCAGTACCTC. Its protein product is CASRDHYEQYL.

This clonotype was picked up a small number of times. This rearrangement joins TRBV7-8 to TRBJ2-2; D could derive from TRBD1 or TRBD2 (5 bases each). Germline CDR1 is SGHVS and CDR2 is FQNEAQ. The length of the CDR3 is 15 residues. The germline V and J ends were trimmed by 4 bases and 5 bases, with 14 bases remaining between them. CDR3 protein: CASSSPGPTTGELFF. The CDR3 coding sequence is TGTGCCAGCAGCTCGCCGGGACCAACTACCGGGGAGCTGTTTTTT.

V and J are TRBV20-1 and TRBJ2-1; 10 nucleotides align to TRBD2. V lost 6 bases to trimming and J lost 9 bases; unmatched junction nucleotides: 5. Per germline, CDR1 DFQATT and CDR2 SNEGSKA (reference sequence). This CDR3 is 12 amino acids long. The CDR3 sequence is CSAPLAGVEQFF. DNA of the CDR3: TGCAGTGCCCCCCTAGCGGGAGTTGAGCAGTTCTTC.